Each of the 6 T cell receptor beta chains below was sequenced from the same sample in a study of cytomegalovirus exposure and HLA in healthy donors. Use of 60 Vbeta and 13 Jbeta primers characterized the PCR. Sequencing was performed with immunoSEQ multiplex PCR; in TCRdb, only in-frame clones are kept and a portion is missing. The table lists more than 90,000 clones, around three quarters of them singletons. What was sequenced was PBMCs. These receptor sequences come from a middle-aged man in good health and CMV-seronegative.

The sample holds one count of this clone. At one end, the junction sequence differs from germline, possibly due to a read error. The chain couples TRBV7-9 to TRBJ1-1; D uncertain. Germline CDR1 is SEHNR and CDR2 is FQNEAQ (reference sequence). The CDR3 is 14 amino acids. The CDR3 DNA follows: TGTTCCAGCAGCCCCCCCGCGGGTCTCACTGAAGCTTTCTTT. It translates to CSSSPPAGLTEAFF.

V gene TRBV13 combines with J gene TRBJ2-3, with 10 bases aligning to TRBD1. The CDR3 runs to 14 residues. The trim removed 1 base at V and 9 bases at J, leaving 4 bases unmatched. Per the germline V gene, CDR1 is PRHDT and CDR2 is FYEKMQ (reference sequence). CDR3 amino acids: CASSLEGTGVTQYF. The CDR3 coding sequence is TGTGCCAGCAGCTTAGAGGGGACAGGGGTAACGCAGTATTTT.

The chain links TRBV18 to TRBJ2-5, with TRBD1 as a possible D gene (6 bases). From germline, CDR1 is KGHSH and CDR2 LQKENI. The CDR3 contains 14 residues. With 2 bases removed from V and 5 bases from J, the gap between germline ends came to 12 bases. The CDR3 loop is CASSPWTAPETQYF. The DNA of the CDR3 is TGTGCCAGCTCACCATGGACAGCCCCCGAGACCCAGTACTTC.

This sequence joins TRBV7-9 and TRBJ1-1, with a weak D call TRBD1 (5 bases). The CDR3 totals 15 residues. V lost 5 bases and J lost 0, with 13 bases in between. Per the germline V gene, CDR1 is SEHNR and CDR2 is FQNEAQ (reference sequence). CDR3 residues: CASSTGGFMNTEAFF. The CDR3 nucleotides read TGTGCCAGCAGCACCGGGGGGTTCATGAACACTGAAGCTTTCTTT.

This clone came up a few times. The chain uses TRBV7-8 and TRBJ2-3; TRBD2 is a possible D gene (6 bases). CDR3 length: 13 amino acids. The ends were cut back, 4 bases at V and 3 bases at J, with 8 bases in the middle. Germline CDR1 reads SGHVS; CDR2 reads FQNEAQ. CDR3 coding DNA: TGTGCCAGCAGCTACGCGGGGACAGATACGCAGTATTTT. Its translation: CASSYAGTDTQYF.

The table lists this clone with a few counts. A read error may account for a junction end that differs from germline. The genes are TRBV7-9 and TRBJ1-2; D is uncertain. This CDR3 has 13 residues. CDR1 and CDR2 from the germline V gene are SEHNR and FQNEAQ (reference sequence). The CDR3 protein is CSSSYTTNYGYTF. CDR3 in DNA: TGTTCCAGCAGCTATACTACTAACTATGGCTACACCTTC.